Given below is one T cell receptor (beta chain) in context. RNA transcripts were the template, and TCR beta CDR3 regions were amplified from them. First-round RT-PCR relied on HTBI primers, and a second-round multiplex PCR came next. TCRdb passed the multiplex PCR reads through MiXCR, listing each CDR3 protein once. The top ten clones hold around 1.4% of a sample with some 400,000 distinct CDR3 sequences, approximately 16% of them seen once. The data were taken from a study of Graves' ophthalmopathy and Graves' hyperthyroidism. Donors with ophthalmopathy: moderate-to-severe activity, CAS ≥3, NOSPECS ≥4, duration under 3 months. This CDR3 contains 16 residues. The germline CDR1 and CDR2 sequences are MNHEY and SVGAGI. The junction had 10 bases not matched to a gene; V was cut back by 0 bases and J by 5 bases.

The specimen sequenced was peripheral blood. This chain connects TRBV6-5 to TRBJ2-7; TRBD2 aligns across 7 bases. The clonotype originates from a woman aged 18-29 years with Graves' ophthalmopathy. The CDR3 DNA sequence: TGTGCCAGCAGTTACTCTCGTGGCGGGAGTCGCGACGAGCAGTACTTC. It translates to CASSYSRGGSRDEQYF.